One and the same sample provided the 31 T cell receptor beta chains below, sequenced in a study of T cell repertoires in cytomegalovirus infection. TCRdb called the reads again in MiXCR, with one record for every CDR3 protein. The sample has hundreds of thousands of distinct CDR3 sequences; under 55% are singletons. Antigens of these TCRs are unknown. The material sequenced was cultured PBMCs, taken from culture after CMV antigen stimulation. The receptors shown here come from a human donor in good health (CMV status not recorded). Some clones in this sample may be carry-over from other donors' samples.

The chain couples TRBV9 to TRBJ1-3; tentatively, D is TRBD1 (5 bases). CDR1 is SGDLS and CDR2 is YYNGEE in the germline V gene. The CDR3 extends over 15 amino acids. Trimming stripped 2 bases from V and 0 bases from J, with 9 bases between. The CDR3 loop is CASSVDSSSGNTIYF. DNA of the CDR3: TGTGCCAGCAGCGTCGACAGCTCCTCTGGAAACACCATATATTTT. Based on the CDR3 plus reference TRBV9 and TRBJ1-3, the full variable domain is DSGVTQTPKHLITATGQRVTLRCSPRSGDLSVYWYQQSLDQGLQFLIQYYNGEERAKGNILERFSAQQFPDLHSELNLSSLELGDSALYFCASSVDSSSGNTIYFGEGSWLTVV.

This clonotype was seen only a few times. This chain uses TRBV25-1 with TRBJ1-6; D unclear. The V and J ends lost 3 bases and 4 bases respectively, with 7 bases between them. CDR1 and CDR2 (germline): MGHDK, SYGVNS. This CDR3 comprises 14 residues. The CDR3 DNA is TGTGCCAGCAGTGACCCGGGATATAATTCACCCCTCCACTTT. Amino acids: CASSDPGYNSPLHF. Complete variable domain (other parts from reference TRBV25-1 and TRBJ1-6): EADIYQTPRYLVIGTGKKITLECSQTMGHDKMYWYQQDPGMELHLIHYSYGVNSTEKGDLSSESTVSRIRTEHFPLTLESARPSHTSQYLCASSDPGYNSPLHFGNGTRLTVT.

This clonotype came up a few times. V and J are TRBV15 and TRBJ2-7; D perhaps matches TRBD2 (5 bases). Germline V lookup: CDR1 LNHNV, CDR2 YYDKDF (reference sequence). V was pared by 5 bases and J by 4 bases, with 24 bases between. This CDR3 has 17 residues. The CDR3 DNA reads TGTGCCACCAGCCCAACGGGGTTGGCGGGTACCCTTTACGAGCAGTACTTC. Translation: CATSPTGLAGTLYEQYF.

This rearrangement joins TRBV7-9 to TRBJ1-6, with 9 bases lining up with TRBD1. Germline CDR1 SEHNR, CDR2 FQNEAQ (reference sequence). This CDR3 is built from 16 residues. V lost 5 bases to trimming and J lost 9 bases; unmatched junction nucleotides: 11. The chain's CDR3 is CASSPLSKDRGSPLHF. The CDR3 DNA is TGTGCCAGCAGCCCGCTATCGAAGGACAGGGGTTCACCCCTCCACTTT. The whole variable domain, remainder taken from reference TRBV7-9 and TRBJ1-6, is DTGVSQNPRHKITKRGQNVTFRCDPISEHNRLYWYRQTLGQGPEFLTYFQNEAQLEKSRLLSDRFSAERPKGSFSTLEIQRTEQGDSAMYLCASSPLSKDRGSPLHFGNGTRLTVT.

This rearrangement joins TRBV5-1 to TRBJ2-5, with D possibly matching TRBD2 (6 bases). Germline V lookup: CDR1 SGHRS, CDR2 YFSETQ. Trimming cost V 8 bases and J 4 bases, with 21 bases left between them. The CDR3 is 15 amino acids. CDR3 sequence: CASQKVAALGETQYF. The CDR3 nucleotides read TGCGCCAGTCAAAAGGTAGCGGCCCTGGGAGAGACCCAGTACTTC.

The J gene is TRBJ2-7, the V gene TRBV7-3; the D is unclear. V was trimmed by 5 bases and J by 2 bases, leaving 7 bases between them. CDR3 size: 12 residues. Germline assignment: CDR1 SGHTA and CDR2 FQGTGA. The CDR3 DNA sequence: TGTGCCAGCAGCATCGTCCCCTACGAGCAGTACTTC. Amino acids: CASSIVPYEQYF. The complete variable domain, with remaining parts taken from reference TRBV7-3 and TRBJ2-7, reads GAGVSQTPSNKVTEKGKYVELRCDPISGHTALYWYRQSLGQGPEFLIYFQGTGAADDSGLPNDRFFAVRPEGSVSTLKIQRTERGDSAVYLCASSIVPYEQYFGPGTRLTVT.

The table lists this clonotype with a count of one. The chain couples TRBV20-1 to TRBJ2-5; 9 bases are a match to TRBD2. The CDR3 has 15 amino acids. The V gene's germline CDR1 is DFQATT and CDR2 SNEGSKA (reference sequence). The trim removed 5 bases at V and 2 bases at J, leaving 9 bases unmatched. The CDR3 protein is CSAGPTSGRQETQYF. CDR3 coding DNA: TGCAGTGCTGGACCGACTAGCGGAAGACAAGAGACCCAGTACTTC.

This sequence joins TRBV12-3 or TRBV12-4 and TRBJ2-7, with D perhaps matching TRBD1 (6 bases). Trimming cost V 5 bases and J 3 bases, with 17 bases left between them. This CDR3 is built from 15 residues. The CDR3 spells CASSRARQDGYEQYF. The CDR3 region has the DNA TGTGCCAGCAGTAGAGCCCGACAGGATGGCTACGAGCAGTACTTC.

The table lists this clonotype with a few counts. The rearrangement uses TRBV4-3 and TRBJ2-3, with D perhaps being TRBD1 or TRBD2 (5 bases each). V was pared by 2 bases and J by 3 bases, with 12 bases between. The CDR3 length is 15 residues. Germline V gene sequence: CDR1 LGHNA, CDR2 YSLEER. CDR3 in DNA: TGCGCCAGCAGCCAACTAAGAGGGGCGACAGATACGCAGTATTTT. Translated, it gives CASSQLRGATDTQYF.

This chain connects TRBV7-2 to TRBJ2-3; a weak D match, TRBD1 (5 bases). The CDR3 runs 14 residues. Germline CDR1 SGHTA, CDR2 FQGNSA. Trimming removed 2 bases at V and 5 bases at J, with 11 bases between. CDR3 sequence: CASSLSWGQDTQYF. As DNA, the CDR3 is TGTGCCAGCAGCTTATCGTGGGGCCAAGATACGCAGTATTTT. Combining the CDR3 with reference TRBV7-2 and TRBJ2-3 gives the whole variable domain GAGVSQSPSNKVTEKGKDVELRCDPISGHTALYWYRQSLGQGLEFLIYFQGNSAPDKSGLPSDRFSAERTGGSVSTLTIQRTQQEDSAVYLCASSLSWGQDTQYFGPGTRLTVL.

This clonotype was observed a handful of times. J is TRBJ1-5 and V is TRBV7-9, with D tentatively TRBD1 (6 bases). CDR1 and CDR2 (germline): SEHNR, FQNEAQ (reference sequence). CDR3 length: 16 amino acids. The V end was cut by 0 bases, the J end by 4 bases, with 13 bases between. The CDR3: CASSLASQGGNQPQHF. The CDR3 DNA is TGTGCCAGCAGCTTAGCCTCACAAGGGGGGAATCAGCCCCAGCATTTT.

This clonotype was counted only a few times. This rearrangement joins TRBV7-2 to TRBJ2-2; D perhaps matches TRBD2 (5 bases). The CDR3 runs 15 residues. Germline CDR1 reads SGHTA; CDR2 reads FQGNSA. The V and J ends lost 3 bases and 4 bases respectively, with 12 bases between them. The CDR3 bases are TGTGCCAGCAGCTTCGGACGGACTGGCACCGGGGAGCTGTTTTTT. Amino acids: CASSFGRTGTGELFF. Filled out from reference TRBV7-2 and TRBJ2-2, the complete variable domain reads GAGVSQSPSNKVTEKGKDVELRCDPISGHTALYWYRQSLGQGLEFLIYFQGNSAPDKSGLPSDRFSAERTGGSVSTLTIQRTQQEDSAVYLCASSFGRTGTGELFFGEGSRLTVL.

The J gene is TRBJ2-1, the V gene TRBV7-9; perhaps TRBD1 as D (6 bases). The V end was cut by 10 bases, the J end by 7 bases, with 14 bases between. The germline gives CDR1 SEHNR, CDR2 FQNEAQ (reference sequence). The CDR3 is made up of 12 amino acids. The CDR3 reads CATQGFRNEQFF. The CDR3 DNA sequence: TGTGCCACACAGGGTTTTCGGAATGAGCAGTTCTTC.

The chain has TRBV6-2 or TRBV6-3 and TRBJ2-3, with 9 bases lining up with TRBD2. V shed 7 bases and J 2 bases; nucleotides not matched to a gene: 7. The CDR3 covers 15 residues. Per germline, CDR1 MNHEY and CDR2 SVGEGT. CDR3 sequence: CASIRGTSNTDTQYF. In nucleotides, the CDR3 is TGTGCCAGCATCAGGGGGACTAGCAACACAGATACGCAGTATTTT.

The sample holds a few counts of this clonotype. The chain links TRBV6-5 to TRBJ1-6, with no clear D. Trimming took off 2 bases at V and 7 bases at J, with 6 bases between the two ends. This CDR3 spans 13 amino acids. Germline V gives CDR1 MNHEY, CDR2 SVGAGI. CDR3 nucleotide sequence: TGTGCCAGCAGTTACCTGGGGAATTCACCCCTCCACTTT. Its protein is CASSYLGNSPLHF.

The CDR3 loop is CARTLRGGTDTQYF. The CDR3 nucleotides are TGTGCCAGAACCCTTAGGGGTGGCACAGATACGCAGTATTTT. The chain is built from TRBV5-4 and TRBJ2-3, with D maybe TRBD1 (5 bases). V was pared by 8 bases and J by 1 base, with 14 bases between. Germline loops: CDR1 SGHNT, CDR2 YYREEE (reference sequence). The CDR3 covers 14 residues.

There are many counts of this clonotype. The chain recombines TRBV7-2 with TRBJ2-7; D is perhaps TRBD2 (6 bases). The CDR3 contains 13 residues. Trimming took 6 bases from V and 2 from J, leaving 11 bases between them. CDR1 is SGHTA, CDR2 FQGNSA, per germline. The CDR3, as DNA: TGTGCCAGCAGATTGCGGGGACCCTACGAGCAGTACTTC. Encoded protein: CASRLRGPYEQYF.

This clonotype was detected a few times. The chain carries TRBV7-6 and TRBJ2-3; 7 bases line up with TRBD1. The germline CDR1 and CDR2 sequences are SGHVS and FNYEAQ. The CDR3 totals 14 residues. V lost 4 bases to trimming and J lost 6 bases; unmatched junction nucleotides: 7. The CDR3 bases are TGTGCCAGCAGCTCGGCGACAGGGTTGGATACGCAGTATTTT. Protein sequence: CASSSATGLDTQYF.

This clonotype appeared many times. The chain links TRBV7-2 to TRBJ2-3; possibly TRBD2 for D (5 bases). The germline V gene has CDR1 SGHTA and CDR2 FQGNSA. V shed 5 bases and J shed 0 bases, with 18 bases lying between them. The length of the CDR3 is 17 residues. CDR3 coding DNA: TGTGCCAGCAGCCTTACCGCCGCGAGCGGCAGCACAGATACGCAGTATTTT. This codes for CASSLTAASGSTDTQYF.

CDR3 in amino acids: CASGLYRGLGYTF. CDR3 in DNA: TGTGCTAGTGGTCTTTACAGGGGGCTGGGCTACACCTTC. This sequence joins TRBV12-5 and TRBJ1-2, with TRBD1 identical over 9 bases. Looked up from germline, CDR1 is LGHNT and CDR2 is FRNRAP. CDR3 length: 13 residues. J lost 8 bases, V lost 5 bases, and 6 bases had no gene match.

This clonotype was seen once. The gene calls are TRBV19 and TRBJ1-3; D perhaps matches TRBD1 (6 bases). Trimming took off 7 bases at V and 0 bases at J, with 22 bases between the two ends. There are 18 residues in the CDR3. From germline, CDR1 is LNHDA and CDR2 SQIVND (reference sequence). The CDR3 nucleotides read TGTGCCAGTACCGACGGACGAGGGGGAATCGGCTCTGGAAACACCATATATTTT. As protein: CASTDGRGGIGSGNTIYF.

The rearrangement links TRBV5-1 to TRBJ1-2, with D maybe TRBD1 (5 bases). The CDR3 sequence is 15 residues long. Germline CDR1 and CDR2: SGHRS and YFSETQ. The ends were cut back, 3 bases at V and 3 bases at J, with 15 bases in the middle. CDR3 protein: CASSSNTGLDYGYTF. The DNA of the CDR3 is TGCGCCAGCAGCTCCAATACGGGACTCGACTATGGCTACACCTTC.

This clonotype has more than one count but fewer than ten. The chain joins TRBV7-2 to TRBJ1-5, with 7 bases that match TRBD1. The CDR3 length is 15 residues. With V trimmed by 1 base and J by 4 bases, 4 bases remained unmatched. The germline V gene encodes CDR1 SGHTA and CDR2 FQGNSA. The CDR3 nucleotides read TGTGCCAGCAGCTTAGGACAGGGACCAAATCAGCCCCAGCATTTT. This sequence encodes CASSLGQGPNQPQHF.

The chain uses TRBV18 and TRBJ1-4; weak D call: TRBD1 (5 bases). The CDR3 runs to 16 residues. Trimming stripped 1 base from V and 4 bases from J, with 13 bases between. Germline CDR1 and CDR2: KGHSH and LQKENI. In DNA form, the CDR3 reads TGTGCCAGCTCACCACTGCCGGGACCTAGTAATGAAAAACTGTTTTTT. This translates into CASSPLPGPSNEKLFF.

The chain links TRBV11-2 to TRBJ2-7, with 7 bases fitting TRBD2. The J segment lost 0 bases and the V segment lost 3 bases, leaving 5 bases of the junction unmatched. The CDR3 contains 15 residues. The germline gives CDR1 SGHAT, CDR2 FQNNGV. The CDR3 DNA is TGTGCCAGCAGCTTTAGCGGGTCGAGCTCCTACGAGCAGTACTTC. Translation gives CASSFSGSSSYEQYF.

In this sample, this clonotype turned up once. The V gene is TRBV12-3 or TRBV12-4, the J gene TRBJ2-2; 10 bases are shared with TRBD2. The CDR3 extends over 17 amino acids. Trimming at V came to 4 bases and at J to 3 bases, leaving 8 bases not matched to a gene. The CDR3 sequence: CASSSSSGRWDTGELFF. The CDR3 region has the DNA TGTGCCAGCAGTTCGTCTAGCGGGAGATGGGACACCGGGGAGCTGTTTTTT.

The chain combines TRBV6-6 with TRBJ1-1, with D tentatively TRBD1 (5 bases). This CDR3 comprises 14 residues. Germline V gives CDR1 MNHNY, CDR2 SVGAGI (reference sequence). V lost 6 bases and J lost 3, with 14 bases in between. CDR3 nucleotides: TGTGCCAGCAGCCCCAGGGTGCAGGACACTGAAGCTTTCTTT. Protein sequence: CASSPRVQDTEAFF.

This chain joins TRBV2 and TRBJ2-7, with 13 bases that match TRBD2. V trimming: 7 bases; J trimming: 2 bases; junction bases outside the gene matches: 20. The CDR3 has 20 amino acids. Germline-derived CDR1 and CDR2 are SNHLY and FYNNEI. In nucleotides, the CDR3 is TGTGCCAGCAATACGGGACAGTGGACTAGCGGGAGTTCCCCTGCCTACGAGCAGTACTTC. As protein: CASNTGQWTSGSSPAYEQYF. The full variable domain, rest sourced from reference TRBV2 and TRBJ2-7, is EPEVTQTPSHQVTQMGQEVILRCVPISNHLYFYWYRQILGQKVEFLVSFYNNEISEKSEIFDDQFSVERPDGSNFTLKIRSTKLEDSAMYFCASNTGQWTSGSSPAYEQYFGPGTRLTVT.

This rearrangement joins TRBV6-5 to TRBJ1-1, with 7 bases that match TRBD1. Germline V CDR1 and CDR2: MNHEY, SVGAGI. V dropped 2 bases and J dropped 1; count of bases not matched to a gene: 1. This CDR3 has 14 amino acids. The CDR3 protein is CASSYGTANTEAFF. CDR3 DNA: TGTGCCAGCAGTTACGGGACAGCGAACACTGAAGCTTTCTTT.

In this sample, this clonotype turned up many times. This rearrangement joins TRBV7-6 to TRBJ2-7, with TRBD1 matching over 8 bases. There are 15 residues in the CDR3. V dropped 0 bases and J dropped 2; count of bases not matched to a gene: 3. CDR1 is SGHVS, CDR2 FNYEAQ, per germline. The CDR3 loop is CASSLARGPTYEQYF. The CDR3 DNA follows: TGTGCCAGCAGCTTAGCCAGGGGGCCCACCTACGAGCAGTACTTC.

This clonotype turned up a few times. V usage is TRBV7-9 and J usage is TRBJ2-5; the D gene could be TRBD1 or TRBD2 (5 bases each). V lost 5 bases, J lost 5 bases, and 21 bases lay in between. The germline V gene encodes CDR1 SEHNR and CDR2 FQNEAQ (reference sequence). CDR3 length: 16 amino acids. This chain's CDR3 is CASSLKPRGKVETQYF. The CDR3 bases are TGTGCCAGCAGCCTCAAGCCGAGGGGAAAAGTCGAGACCCAGTACTTC.